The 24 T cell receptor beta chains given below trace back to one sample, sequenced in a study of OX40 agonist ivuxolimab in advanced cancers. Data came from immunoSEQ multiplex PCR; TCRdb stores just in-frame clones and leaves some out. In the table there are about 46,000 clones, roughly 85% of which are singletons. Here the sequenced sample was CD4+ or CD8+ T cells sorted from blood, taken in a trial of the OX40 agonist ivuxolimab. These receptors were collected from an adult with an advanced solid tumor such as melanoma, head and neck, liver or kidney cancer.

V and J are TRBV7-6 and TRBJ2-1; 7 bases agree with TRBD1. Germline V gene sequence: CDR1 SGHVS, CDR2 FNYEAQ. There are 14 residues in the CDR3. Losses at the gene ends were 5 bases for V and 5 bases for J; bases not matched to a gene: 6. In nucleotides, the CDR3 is TGTGCCAGCAGCCCGGACAGGTCTAACAATGAGCAGTTCTTC. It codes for CASSPDRSNNEQFF.

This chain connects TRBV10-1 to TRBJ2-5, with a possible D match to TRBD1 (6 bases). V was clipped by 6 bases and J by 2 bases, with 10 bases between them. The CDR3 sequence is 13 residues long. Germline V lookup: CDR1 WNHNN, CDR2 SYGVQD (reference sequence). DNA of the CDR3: TGCGCCAGCAGACGGACAGCTCAAGAGACCCAGTACTTC. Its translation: CASRRTAQETQYF.

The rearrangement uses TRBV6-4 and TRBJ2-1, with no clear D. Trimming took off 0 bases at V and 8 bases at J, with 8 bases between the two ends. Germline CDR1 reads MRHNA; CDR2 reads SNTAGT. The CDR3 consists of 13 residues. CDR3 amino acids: CASSDSSRDEQFF. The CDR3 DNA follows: TGTGCCAGCAGTGACTCGTCCCGAGATGAGCAGTTCTTC.

CDR3 in amino acids: CASSLDLASNEQFF. CDR3 nucleotide sequence: TGCGCCAGCAGCTTGGACCTAGCAAGCAATGAGCAGTTCTTC. The chain recombines TRBV5-1 with TRBJ2-1; a possible D gene is TRBD2 (5 bases). Germline assignment: CDR1 SGHRS and CDR2 YFSETQ. The CDR3 is made up of 14 amino acids. V was pared by 0 bases and J by 6 bases, with 10 bases between.

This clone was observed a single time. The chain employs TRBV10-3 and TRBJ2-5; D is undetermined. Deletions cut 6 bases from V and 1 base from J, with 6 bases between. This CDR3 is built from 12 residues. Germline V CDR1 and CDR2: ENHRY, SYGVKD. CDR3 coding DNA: TGTGCCATCAGAGGCCCCCAAGAGACCCAGTACTTC. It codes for CAIRGPQETQYF.

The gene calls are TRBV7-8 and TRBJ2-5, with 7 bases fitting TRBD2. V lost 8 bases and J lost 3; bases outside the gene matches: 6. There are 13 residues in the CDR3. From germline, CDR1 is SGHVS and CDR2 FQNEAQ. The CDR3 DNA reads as TGTGCCAGCGGTGGGCTAGCGGAAGAGACCCAGTACTTC. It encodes CASGGLAEETQYF. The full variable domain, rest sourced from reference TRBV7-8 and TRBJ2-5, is GAGVSQSPRYKVAKRGQDVALRCDPISGHVSLFWYQQALGQGPEFLTYFQNEAQLDKSGLPSDRFFAERPEGSVSTLKIQRTQQEDSAVYLCASGGLAEETQYFGPGTRLLVL.

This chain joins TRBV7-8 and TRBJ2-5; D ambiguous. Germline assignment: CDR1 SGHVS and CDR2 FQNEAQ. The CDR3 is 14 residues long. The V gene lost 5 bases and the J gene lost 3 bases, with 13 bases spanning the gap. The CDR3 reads CASSPQRPEETQYF. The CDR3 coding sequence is TGTGCCAGCAGCCCGCAGAGGCCAGAAGAGACCCAGTACTTC. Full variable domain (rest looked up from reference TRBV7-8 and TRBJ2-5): GAGVSQSPRYKVAKRGQDVALRCDPISGHVSLFWYQQALGQGPEFLTYFQNEAQLDKSGLPSDRFFAERPEGSVSTLKIQRTQQEDSAVYLCASSPQRPEETQYFGPGTRLLVL.

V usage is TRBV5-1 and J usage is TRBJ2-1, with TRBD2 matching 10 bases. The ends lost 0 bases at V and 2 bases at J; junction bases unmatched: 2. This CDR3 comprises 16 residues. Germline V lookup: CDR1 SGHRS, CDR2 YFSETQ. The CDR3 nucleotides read TGCGCCAGCAGCTTGGACACTAGCGGGACCTACAATGAGCAGTTCTTC. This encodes CASSLDTSGTYNEQFF.

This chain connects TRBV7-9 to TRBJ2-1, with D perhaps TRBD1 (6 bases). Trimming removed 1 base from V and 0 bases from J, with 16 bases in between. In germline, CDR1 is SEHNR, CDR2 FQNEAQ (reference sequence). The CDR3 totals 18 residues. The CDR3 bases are TGTGCCAGCAGCTTAGTCCGGGTCGGACAGAGCTCCTACAATGAGCAGTTCTTC. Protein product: CASSLVRVGQSSYNEQFF.

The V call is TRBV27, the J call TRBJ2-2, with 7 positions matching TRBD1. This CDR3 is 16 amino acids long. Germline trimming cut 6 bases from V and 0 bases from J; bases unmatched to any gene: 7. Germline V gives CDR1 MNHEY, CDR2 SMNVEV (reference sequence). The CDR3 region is CASRQTGTANTGELFF. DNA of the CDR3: TGTGCCAGCAGACAAACCGGGACAGCGAACACCGGGGAGCTGTTTTTT.

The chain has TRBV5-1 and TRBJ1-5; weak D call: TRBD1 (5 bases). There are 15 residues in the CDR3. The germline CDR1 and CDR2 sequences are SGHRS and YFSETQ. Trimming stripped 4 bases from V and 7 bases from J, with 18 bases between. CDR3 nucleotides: TGCGCCAGCAGCCCGGCGGCGGGGGAAGGGCAGCCCCAGCATTTT. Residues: CASSPAAGEGQPQHF.

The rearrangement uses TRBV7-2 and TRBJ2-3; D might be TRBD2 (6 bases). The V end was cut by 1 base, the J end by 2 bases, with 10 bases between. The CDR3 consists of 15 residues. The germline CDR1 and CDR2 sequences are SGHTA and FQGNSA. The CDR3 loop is CASSLDGGYTDTQYF. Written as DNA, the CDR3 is TGTGCCAGCAGCTTAGATGGGGGGTACACAGATACGCAGTATTTT.

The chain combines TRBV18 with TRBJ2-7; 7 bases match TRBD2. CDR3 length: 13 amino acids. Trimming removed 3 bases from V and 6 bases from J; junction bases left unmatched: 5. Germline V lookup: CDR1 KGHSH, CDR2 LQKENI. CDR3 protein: CASSPGEGSEQYF. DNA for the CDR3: TGTGCCAGCTCACCGGGGGAGGGAAGCGAGCAGTACTTC.

The CDR3 loop is CASSHLTSGRGEQYF. The CDR3 DNA sequence: TGTGCCAGCAGCCACCTCACTAGCGGGAGGGGGGAGCAGTACTTC. The chain carries TRBV5-5 and TRBJ2-7; 13 bases map to TRBD2. Germline V lookup: CDR1 SGHKS, CDR2 YYEKEE (reference sequence). The ends lost 4 bases at V and 7 bases at J; junction bases unmatched: 8. This CDR3 comprises 15 residues.

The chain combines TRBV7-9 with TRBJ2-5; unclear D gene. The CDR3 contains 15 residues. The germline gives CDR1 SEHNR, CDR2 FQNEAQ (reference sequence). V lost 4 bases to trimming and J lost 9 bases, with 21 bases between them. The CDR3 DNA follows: TGTGCCAGCAGCTCGGAGAATACGGCGATGGTGGCCCAGTACTTC. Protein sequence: CASSSENTAMVAQYF.

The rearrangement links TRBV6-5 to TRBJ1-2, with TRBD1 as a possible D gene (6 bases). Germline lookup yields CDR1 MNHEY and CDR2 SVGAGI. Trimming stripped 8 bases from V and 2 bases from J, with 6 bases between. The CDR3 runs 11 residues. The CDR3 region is CASQGNYGYTF. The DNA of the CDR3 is TGTGCCAGCCAGGGGAACTATGGCTACACCTTC.

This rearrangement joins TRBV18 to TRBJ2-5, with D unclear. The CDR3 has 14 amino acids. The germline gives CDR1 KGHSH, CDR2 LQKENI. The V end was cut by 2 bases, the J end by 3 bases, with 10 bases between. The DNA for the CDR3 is TGTGCCAGCTCACCAACCCGTGGTGAAGAGACCCAGTACTTC. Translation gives CASSPTRGEETQYF.

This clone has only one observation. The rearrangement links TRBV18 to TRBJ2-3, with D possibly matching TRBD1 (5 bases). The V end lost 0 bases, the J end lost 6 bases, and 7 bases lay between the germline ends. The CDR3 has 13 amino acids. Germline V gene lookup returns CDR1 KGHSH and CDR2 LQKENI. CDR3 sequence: CASSPPQVDTQYF. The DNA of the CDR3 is TGTGCCAGCTCACCACCACAGGTGGATACGCAGTATTTT.

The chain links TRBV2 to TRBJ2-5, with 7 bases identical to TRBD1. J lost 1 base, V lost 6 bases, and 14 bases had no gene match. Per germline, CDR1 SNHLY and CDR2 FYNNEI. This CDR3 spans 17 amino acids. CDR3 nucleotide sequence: TGTGCCAGCAGCTTCGTCCCCGGGGACAGCATCCAAGAGACCCAGTACTTC. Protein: CASSFVPGDSIQETQYF.

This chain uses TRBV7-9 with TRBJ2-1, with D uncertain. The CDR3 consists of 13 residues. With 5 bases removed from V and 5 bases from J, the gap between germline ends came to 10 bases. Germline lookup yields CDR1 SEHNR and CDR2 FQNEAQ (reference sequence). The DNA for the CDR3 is TGTGCCAGCAGCCCCCCCTGGGACAATGAGCAGTTCTTC. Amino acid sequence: CASSPPWDNEQFF.

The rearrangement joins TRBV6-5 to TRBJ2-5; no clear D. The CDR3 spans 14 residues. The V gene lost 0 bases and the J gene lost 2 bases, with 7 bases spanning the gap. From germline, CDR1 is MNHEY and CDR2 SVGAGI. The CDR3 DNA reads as TGTGCCAGCAGTTACTCAGGAAATCAAGAGACCCAGTACTTC. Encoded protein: CASSYSGNQETQYF.

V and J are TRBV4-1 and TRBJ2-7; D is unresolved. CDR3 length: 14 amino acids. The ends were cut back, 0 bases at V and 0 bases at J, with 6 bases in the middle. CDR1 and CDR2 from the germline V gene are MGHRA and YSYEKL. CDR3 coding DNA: TGCGCCAGCAGCCAAGATGGGAACTCCTACGAGCAGTACTTC. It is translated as CASSQDGNSYEQYF.

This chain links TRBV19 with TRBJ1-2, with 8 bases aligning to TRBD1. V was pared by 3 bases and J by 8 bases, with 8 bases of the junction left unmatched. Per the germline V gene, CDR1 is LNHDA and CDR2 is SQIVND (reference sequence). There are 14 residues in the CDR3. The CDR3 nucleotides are TGTGCCAGTAGTATGACCGGACAGGGTCGCGGCTACACCTTC. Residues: CASSMTGQGRGYTF.

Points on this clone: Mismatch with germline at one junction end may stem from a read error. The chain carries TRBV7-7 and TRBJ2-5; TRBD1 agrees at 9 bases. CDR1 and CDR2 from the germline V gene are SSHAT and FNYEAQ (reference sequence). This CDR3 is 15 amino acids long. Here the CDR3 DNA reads TGTGCTAGCAGCACCGGGACAGGGAGCGGGGAGACCCAGTACTTC. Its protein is CASSTGTGSGETQYF.